The rows below give T cell receptor beta chains drawn from one sample of a study of memory CD4+ T cells and cytomegalovirus serostatus. Repertoires were generated with immunoSEQ multiplex PCR, while TCRdb's copy carries only in-frame clones and drops some. This sample has about 46,000 clones, with around four fifths found just once. Source material: memory CD4+ T cells from blood. The receptors originated from an adult in good health and CMV-seronegative. The CDR3 runs from the conserved cysteine through the conserved F or W. D genes are given only for firm matches. Not every row has a clone size; where given, it reads once, few, many or a size class.

d_call	j_call	v_call	clone_size	cdr3_length	cdr3_nt	cdr3_aa
.	TRBJ1-2	TRBV20-1	.	11	TGCAGTGCTCCTCAACTCTATGGCTACACCTTC	CSAPQLYGYTF
TRBD2	TRBJ2-7	TRBV27	.	15	TGTGCCAGCAGTTTCCAGCGGGGGGCCCAATACGAGCAGTACTTC	CASSFQRGAQYEQYF
TRBD1	TRBJ2-7	TRBV7-9	few	16	TGTGCCAGCAGCGGCAGACAGGGGGCAGGTGTTGGCGAGCAGTACTTC	CASSGRQGAGVGEQYF
.	TRBJ1-5	TRBV18	.	13	TGTGCCAGCTCACCCGGGGAGAGGCAGCCCCAGCATTTT	CASSPGERQPQHF
.	TRBJ1-1	TRBV29-1	.	13	TGCAGCGTTGGCGGGGGCGGGGGCACTGAAGCTTTCTTT	CSVGGGGGTEAFF
.	TRBJ1-1	TRBV7-6	.	13	TGTGCCAGCAGCCTCGGGAGGGAGGGTAAAGCTTTCTTT	CASSLGREGKAFF
.	TRBJ1-1	TRBV6-5	.	14	TGTGCCAGCAGTTACCGGGGGGCGGACACTGAAGCTTTCTTT	CASSYRGADTEAFF
.	TRBJ1-5	TRBV4-3	.	13	TGCGCCAGCAGCCAAGAAAACGATCAGCCCCAGCATTTT	CASSQENDQPQHF
.	TRBJ1-6	TRBV14	few	14	TGTGCCAGCAGCCAAAGCCCAAGGGATTCACCCCTCCACTTT	CASSQSPRDSPLHF
TRBD1	TRBJ1-5	TRBV7-9	.	15	TGTGCCAGCAGCTTAGTTGGACAGGGGAATCAGCCCCAGCATTTT	CASSLVGQGNQPQHF
.	TRBJ1-5	TRBV7-6	.	16	TGTGCCAGCAGCTTAGCGCGCGGGGGCAGCAATCAGCCCCAGCATTTT	CASSLARGGSNQPQHF
TRBD1	TRBJ2-7	TRBV28	.	14	TGTGCCAGCAGTGTCCGACAGGGGTCCTACGAGCAGTACTTC	CASSVRQGSYEQYF
TRBD1	TRBJ2-2	TRBV7-2	.	15	TGTGCCAGCAGCCCACAGGGGGCGAACACCGGGGAGCTGTTTTTT	CASSPQGANTGELFF
.	TRBJ2-3	TRBV29-1	.	14	TGCAGCGTCCTAAAGACTACCGGTACAGATACGCAGTATTTT	CSVLKTTGTDTQYF
.	TRBJ2-6	TRBV4-1	.	18	TGCGCCAGCAGCCAAGGTCCCCGAGGGGTTACCGGGGCCAACGTCCTGACTTTC	CASSQGPRGVTGANVLTF
TRBD1	TRBJ2-7	TRBV5-3	.	16	TGTGCCAGAAGCTACGAGCGGAGACAGGGATCCTACGAGCAGTACTTC	CARSYERRQGSYEQYF
.	TRBJ2-7	TRBV21-1	.	14	TGTGCCAGCAGCAGGGTGAGAGGGGGCTGCGAGCAGTACTTC	CASSRVRGGCEQYF
.	TRBJ2-7	TRBV30	few	14	TGTGCCTGGAGTTTGGGGCTAGCGATCCACGAGCAGTACTTC	CAWSLGLAIHEQYF
.	TRBJ2-1	TRBV30	.	14	TGTGCCTGGAGGGAGGGGGCATCCTACAATGAGCAGTTCTTC	CAWREGASYNEQFF
.	TRBJ2-1	TRBV7-3	.	15	TGTGCCAGCAGCTTGGTAAAGGGTTCCTACAATGAGCAGTTCTTC	CASSLVKGSYNEQFF
TRBD1	TRBJ1-6	TRBV6-5	.	15	TGTGCCAGCAGTTACCCCGGACAGGTCAATTCACCCCTCCACTTT	CASSYPGQVNSPLHF
.	TRBJ2-6	TRBV30	.	14	TGTGCCTCTCCGGGGGTCTCTGGGGCCAACGTCCTGACTTTC	CASPGVSGANVLTF
.	TRBJ1-2	TRBV27	.	15	TGTGCCAGCAGTTCCCGGGGAGGGGCCCTAGGCGGCTACACCTTC	CASSSRGGALGGYTF
.	TRBJ1-1	TRBV6-9	.	15	TGTGCCAGCAGTCCGAGGACTCAAAAGGGCACTGAAGCTTTCTTT	CASSPRTQKGTEAFF
.	TRBJ2-7	TRBV7-8	.	14	TGTGCCAGCAGCTTAGTGGACATCTCCTACGAGCAGTACTTC	CASSLVDISYEQYF
.	TRBJ1-2	TRBV28	.	15	TGTGCCAGCAGTCCCTCGGGGGGGCGCCTCGATGGCTACACCTTC	CASSPSGGRLDGYTF
.	TRBJ2-3	TRBV5-1	.	15	TGCGCCAGCAGCGGGTCTACAACGGCCACAGATACGCAGTATTTT	CASSGSTTATDTQYF
.	TRBJ1-2	TRBV18	.	15	TGTGCCAGCTCACCCGGGTCCCAGAGCGGCTATGGCTACACCTTC	CASSPGSQSGYGYTF
.	TRBJ1-5	TRBV7-9	few	14	TGTGCCAGCAGCTTATCAGGGGCGGGTCAGCCCCAGCATTTT	CASSLSGAGQPQHF
.	TRBJ1-5	TRBV5-6	.	15	TGTGCCAGCAGCTTGGCCGGGAAAGGTGTTCAGCCCCAGCATTTT	CASSLAGKGVQPQHF
.	TRBJ1-1	TRBV5-1	.	15	TGCGCCAGCAGCTTGGGCGGACAGTCGAACACTGAAGCTTTCTTT	CASSLGGQSNTEAFF
.	TRBJ1-2	TRBV11-2	once	13	TGTGCCAGCAGCTTAGCGGTCGACTATGGCTACACCTTC	CASSLAVDYGYTF
.	TRBJ2-4	TRBV19	.	15	TGTGCCAGTAGCTCAGGGGCGCTGTCCAAAAACATTCAGTACTTC	CASSSGALSKNIQYF